The 6 T cell receptor beta chains below come from one sample, sequenced in a study of T cells after yellow fever vaccination. In TCRdb, the 5' RACE reads were re-called with MiXCR into one record per CDR3 protein. The repertoire holds hundreds of thousands of distinct CDR3 sequences, with around 19% as singletons. The sequencing here drew on PBMCs, taken before the yellow fever booster vaccination. These receptors were obtained from a man between 18 and 35 years old who received the YFV17D yellow fever vaccine.

This clonotype turned up a few times. The chain uses TRBV18 and TRBJ2-7, with D perhaps TRBD1 or TRBD2 (5 bases each). Germline lookup yields CDR1 KGHSH and CDR2 LQKENI. CDR3 length equals 14 residues. The ends were cut back, 6 bases at V and 6 bases at J, with 18 bases in the middle. The CDR3 reads CASSPRGTGGEQYV. The CDR3, as DNA: TGTGCCAGCTCCCCCCGGGGCACTGGAGGCGAGCAGTACGTC.

The rearrangement joins TRBV7-2 to TRBJ2-1, with D possibly being TRBD1 (6 bases). CDR1 and CDR2 from the germline V gene are SGHTA and FQGNSA. The CDR3 has 15 amino acids. Trimming removed 5 bases at V and 0 bases at J, with 11 bases between. CDR3 residues: CASSEGQPSYNEQFF. Here the CDR3 DNA reads TGTGCCAGCAGCGAAGGACAGCCCTCCTACAATGAGCAGTTCTTC.

The J gene is TRBJ2-2, the V gene TRBV12-5; D is unresolved. Germline assignment: CDR1 LGHNT and CDR2 FRNRAP. CDR3 length equals 16 residues. Trimming stripped 3 bases from V and 6 bases from J, with 17 bases between. The CDR3 sequence is CASGFWTARRSGELFF. In nucleotides, the CDR3 is TGTGCTAGTGGTTTTTGGACGGCCCGTAGGTCCGGGGAGCTGTTTTTT.

The table lists this clonotype with a few counts. This chain uses TRBV24-1 with TRBJ2-1; no clear D gene. This CDR3 comprises 13 residues. The germline V gene encodes CDR1 KGHDR and CDR2 SFDVKD. V was cut by 4 bases and J by 10 bases, with 13 bases left in between. CDR3 nucleotides: TGTGCCACCAGTGACCCCGGACGGACCGAGCAGTTCTTC. This encodes CATSDPGRTEQFF.

This clonotype was seen once. The chain has TRBV11-2 and TRBJ2-7; perhaps D is TRBD1 or TRBD2 (5 bases each). The CDR3 length is 14 residues. CDR1 and CDR2 (germline): SGHAT, FQNNGV. V dropped 5 bases and J dropped 3 bases, with 14 bases sitting between them. The CDR3 loop is CASSAPGAYYEQYF. The DNA of the CDR3 is TGTGCCAGCAGCGCACCCGGGGCTTACTACGAGCAGTACTTC. Drawing the rest from reference TRBV11-2 and TRBJ2-7, the complete variable domain is EAGVAQSPRYKIIEKRQSVAFWCNPISGHATLYWYQQILGQGPKLLIQFQNNGVVDDSQLPKDRFSAERLKGVDSTLKIQPAKLEDSAVYLCASSAPGAYYEQYFGPGTRLTVT.

This clonotype was seen a single time. The chain recombines TRBV27 with TRBJ2-7; maybe TRBD1 (6 bases). The germline CDR1 and CDR2 sequences are MNHEY and SMNVEV (reference sequence). The CDR3 sequence is 14 residues long. Trimming left V 5 bases short and J 3 bases short, with 14 bases between. CDR3 sequence (DNA): TGTGCCAGCAGTCTCAGGGGTCCGGACTACGAGCAGTACTTC. This codes for CASSLRGPDYEQYF.